This T cell receptor (beta chain) was profiled in a study of blood T cell repertoires in COVID-19. Whole-study context: Collection of acute and convalescent COVID-19 samples took place in the United States, Italy and Spain. Sources were T cells, B-cell-depleted T cells, or PBMCs; the material itself was cDNA or gDNA.

In the authors' workflow: Reference gene primers were amplified, and this amplification served to estimate nucleated cell counts. The assay was immunoSEQ multiplex PCR, and TCRdb's table has in-frame clones only and misses some. That table furnishes V, J and clone size, whereas the DNA furnished D and trimming. The sample lists some 450,000 clones, about 90% occurring once. This CDR3 is built from 16 residues. V shed 6 bases and J 3 bases; nucleotides not matched to a gene: 5. Looked up from germline, CDR1 is LNHDA and CDR2 is SQIVND (reference sequence). This receptor was taken from a man aged 18-30 years with COVID-19, enrolled during active disease. The chain is built from TRBV19 and TRBJ1-6; 10 positions match TRBD1. Sequenced material: peripheral blood. The CDR3 nucleotides read TGTGCCAGTAGCCCCAGGACAGGGGGCTATAATTCACCCCTCCACTTT. It is translated as CASSPRTGGYNSPLHF.